These T cell receptor beta chains were read from a single sample in a study of Graves' ophthalmopathy and Graves' hyperthyroidism. TCRdb independently ran MiXCR on the multiplex PCR reads; one entry per CDR3 protein. The data show 350,000 to 450,000 distinct CDR3 sequences, with roughly 20% seen just once and 3% held by the top ten. The sequenced sample consisted of peripheral blood. These receptors were collected from a young woman with stable Graves' hyperthyroidism. The CDR3 runs from the conserved cysteine through the conserved F or W. The D gene is left open where the match is weak. Rows give clone size only sometimes, using once, few, many, or a class for an expanded clone.

TGTGCCAGCAGCTTAGGGGGTTCCGGGGGGTACTTACTTGAAGCTTTCTTT | CASSLGGSGGYLLEAFF | TRBJ1-1 | . | TRBV13 | many
TGTGCCAGACCTTTTAGCGGGGGCCGTTTCTTC | CARPFSGGRFF | TRBJ2-5 | TRBD2 | TRBV2 | few
TGCAGTGCTCCAGGACTAGGTCAAGAGACCCAGTACTTC | CSAPGLGQETQYF | TRBJ2-5 | TRBD2 | TRBV20-1 | few
TGTGCCAGCAGCGACTCACTGAACACTGAAGCTTTCTTT | CASSDSLNTEAFF | TRBJ1-1 | . | TRBV7-2 | many
TGTGCCTGGAGTGTTTACAGGAATGGCTACACCTTC | CAWSVYRNGYTF | TRBJ1-2 | . | TRBV30 | many
TGTGCCAGCAGCTCGCCCACCGGGGAGCTGTTTTTT | CASSSPTGELFF | TRBJ2-2 | . | TRBV7-3 | many
TGTGCCAGCAGTTTACAGGGTGAGGGCAATCAGCCCCAGCATTTT | CASSLQGEGNQPQHF | TRBJ1-5 | . | TRBV6-5 | many
TGCAGCGTTGCTTACAACTCTGGAAACACCATATATTTT | CSVAYNSGNTIYF | TRBJ1-3 | . | TRBV29-1 | .
TGCAGCGTTGATAAGGGCACCGGGGAGCTGTTTTTT | CSVDKGTGELFF | TRBJ2-2 | . | TRBV29-1 | many
TGTGCCAGCAGTTTCGACCGAAAGCAGTACTTC | CASSFDRKQYF | TRBJ2-7 | . | TRBV28 | many
TGTGCCAGCAGTGAACCCAGTAACACTGAAGCTTTCTTT | CASSEPSNTEAFF | TRBJ1-1 | . | TRBV2 | .
TGTGCCAGCAGTGGAACAATAGGGACAGATCCCTACGAGCAGTACTTC | CASSGTIGTDPYEQYF | TRBJ2-7 | TRBD1 | TRBV25-1 | many
TGTGCCAGCAGCTTACATGGACCCACCCTCTCTGGAAACACCATATATTTT | CASSLHGPTLSGNTIYF | TRBJ1-3 | . | TRBV7-3 | many
TGTGCCAGCAGCCAGCATAGCAATCAGCCCCAGCATTTT | CASSQHSNQPQHF | TRBJ1-5 | . | TRBV7-8 | many
TGTGCCAGCAGTTTCTTGACACCCCAAACTGAAGCTTTCTTT | CASSFLTPQTEAFF | TRBJ1-1 | . | TRBV28 | many
TGCAGTGCCCGGGGGACAGGTAGGGGTCAGCCCCAGCATTTT | CSARGTGRGQPQHF | TRBJ1-5 | TRBD1 | TRBV20-1 | .
TGTGCCAGCAGCCAAGACCAGGCAGGGGTTCAGTACTTC | CASSQDQAGVQYF | TRBJ2-7 | . | TRBV3-1 | many
TGTGCCACCAGTGATTCTACAGCGAACACTGAAGCTTTCTTT | CATSDSTANTEAFF | TRBJ1-1 | . | TRBV24-1 | many
TGTGCCACCAGCCCTAGGAGGGAGGCTTTCTATGGCTACACCTTC | CATSPRREAFYGYTF | TRBJ1-2 | . | TRBV15 | .
TGTGCCTGGAGTGGGCGAGGGGTTGGGCCCCAGCATTTT | CAWSGRGVGPQHF | TRBJ1-5 | . | TRBV30 | many
TGTGCCAGCAGCCAAGAACCAGAGGTAGATCTTAATCAGCCCCAGCATTTT | CASSQEPEVDLNQPQHF | TRBJ1-5 | . | TRBV14 | many
TGTGCCAGCAGCTTAGCCAGAGGAGACCCCTACGATGAGCAGTACTTC | CASSLARGDPYDEQYF | TRBJ2-7 | . | TRBV7-8 | once
TGTGCCAGCAGTAACCGACTAGCGGGAGGGTTGATCGGGGAGCTGTTTTTT | CASSNRLAGGLIGELFF | TRBJ2-2 | TRBD2 | TRBV6-2/TRBV6-3 | many
TGTGCCAGCAGTTGGACCGCTACAAACCAAGAGACCCAGTACTTC | CASSWTATNQETQYF | TRBJ2-5 | . | TRBV6-5 | .
TGTGCCAGTAGTACAGGGGCCACGGAGACCCAGTACTTC | CASSTGATETQYF | TRBJ2-5 | . | TRBV19 | .
TGTGCCAGCACGGGAACACCGGGACTTTCAAGCTCCTACGAGCAGTACTTC | CASTGTPGLSSSYEQYF | TRBJ2-7 | . | TRBV28 | .
TGTGCCAGCAGCGTAGTCTCCGGGACAGGGTTAGAGACCCAGTACTTC | CASSVVSGTGLETQYF | TRBJ2-5 | TRBD1 | TRBV9 | few
TGTGCCAGCAAGGCAGCTAGTGAAGCTTTCTTT | CASKAASEAFF | TRBJ1-1 | . | TRBV6-5 | many
TGTGCCGGTCGACAGATAAAGTCCCAGCATTTT | CAGRQIKSQHF | TRBJ1-5 | . | TRBV28 | many
TGCAGTGCTAGAGACCTAGCGGGAGGAGAAGTGGAGACCCAGTACTTC | CSARDLAGGEVETQYF | TRBJ2-5 | TRBD2 | TRBV20-1 | .
TGTGCCAGCATCGGTTGGGGGACTAGCGGGAGCCCCCAAGAGACCCAGTACTTC | CASIGWGTSGSPQETQYF | TRBJ2-5 | TRBD2 | TRBV6-2/TRBV6-3 | once
TGTGCCAGTAGTCCTGGGAGCAGGTTGGGTAATTCACCCCTCCACTTT | CASSPGSRLGNSPLHF | TRBJ1-6 | . | TRBV19 | few
TGTGCCAGCTGCGGACAGGCTCCCTACGAGCAGTACTTC | CASCGQAPYEQYF | TRBJ2-7 | TRBD1 | TRBV3-1 | many
TGTGCCAGCAGTTTACGGGAAACTGAAGCTTTCTTT | CASSLRETEAFF | TRBJ1-1 | . | TRBV28 | many
TGCAGCGACCCATTAGAGGAGTACTTC | CSDPLEEYF | TRBJ2-7 | . | TRBV29-1 | many
TGTGCCAGCAGTTTATCGGCGACAGGGGGTACCTACGAGCAGTACTTC | CASSLSATGGTYEQYF | TRBJ2-7 | TRBD1 | TRBV27 | once
TGTGCCAGCATACCTAATGGAAACACCATATATTTT | CASIPNGNTIYF | TRBJ1-3 | . | TRBV12-3/TRBV12-4 | few
TGCGCCAGCAGCTTGGCCCAGGGGGCGGCACCCTACGAGCAGTACTTC | CASSLAQGAAPYEQYF | TRBJ2-7 | TRBD1 | TRBV5-1 | few
TGTGCCGGGGGGGTCGGGACGGACACTGAAGCTTTCTTT | CAGGVGTDTEAFF | TRBJ1-1 | . | TRBV6-1 | .
TGTGCCATCAGTGAGATCACCCCCCCGAGCAGGGGCTCTGGGGCCAACGTCCTGACTTTC | CAISEITPPSRGSGANVLTF | TRBJ2-6 | . | TRBV10-3 | many
TGTGCCAGCTCTGACTCTGGGGCCAACGTCCTGACTTTC | CASSDSGANVLTF | TRBJ2-6 | . | TRBV18 | few
TGTGCCAGCAGTTCCCCTTCTTCTAGCGGGAGAATCTACGAGCAGTACTTC | CASSSPSSSGRIYEQYF | TRBJ2-7 | TRBD2 | TRBV12-3/TRBV12-4 | .
TGTGCCAGCAGTAAGACCGGGACAGGGATCTACGAGCAGTACTTC | CASSKTGTGIYEQYF | TRBJ2-7 | TRBD1 | TRBV7-9 | many
TGCGCCAGCAGCCAAGCAGTAGCGGGGCTGAACACCGGGGAGCTGTTTTTT | CASSQAVAGLNTGELFF | TRBJ2-2 | TRBD2 | TRBV4-1 | many
TGCAGTGCTAGCGCCGCGGACTACTGGCCGTACGAGCGGTACTTC | CSASAADYWPYERYF | TRBJ2-7 | . | TRBV20-1 | many